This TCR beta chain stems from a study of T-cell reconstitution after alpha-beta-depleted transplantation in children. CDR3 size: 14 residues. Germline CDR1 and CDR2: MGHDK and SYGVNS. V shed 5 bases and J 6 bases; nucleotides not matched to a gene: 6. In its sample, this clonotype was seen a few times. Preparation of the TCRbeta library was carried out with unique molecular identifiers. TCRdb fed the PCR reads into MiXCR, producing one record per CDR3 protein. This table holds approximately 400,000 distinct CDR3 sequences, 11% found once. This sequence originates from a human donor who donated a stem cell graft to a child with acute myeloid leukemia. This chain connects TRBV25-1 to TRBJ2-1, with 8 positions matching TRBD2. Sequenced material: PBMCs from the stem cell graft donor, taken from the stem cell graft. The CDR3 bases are TGTGCCAGCAGTCTTCCCGGGACTAGCAATGAGCAGTTCTTC. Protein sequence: CASSLPGTSNEQFF.